This TCR beta chain was sequenced in a study of beta chain features in type 1 diabetes. This CDR3 is built from 17 residues. The germline V gene has CDR1 MNHEY and CDR2 SMNVEV (reference sequence). Unmatched junction bases numbered 16, after V lost 6 bases and J lost 3 bases. Every bit of the isolated RNA underwent reverse transcription, so sequencing read expressed TCRB transcripts. Data came from immunoSEQ multiplex PCR; TCRdb stores just in-frame clones and leaves some out. This sample has 130,000 to 150,000 clones, with nearly 50% found just once. Sequencing was carried out using Tregs from blood. The chain carries TRBV27 and TRBJ2-7; 8 bases agree with TRBD2. This sequence originates from a young man in good health. The CDR3 DNA follows: TGTGCCAGCAGGAGAGGCAGCGGGGGCCTCTCGAGCTACGAGCAGTACTTC. Its protein is CASRRGSGGLSSYEQYF.